This T cell receptor beta chain emerged from a study of T cell repertoires in cytomegalovirus infection. Turning to the study itself: Use of recently identified HLA-C-restricted and well-studied HLA-B-restricted CMV epitopes was part of the study. Public TCR beta signatures provided an indication of both CMV infection and a matching HLA type. Study findings and constraints: CMV-specific HLA-C-restricted TCR beta clonotypes dominated the ex vivo response. Frequencies of public TCR beta families were cumulated, and this identified carriers of CMV plus the relevant HLA.

TCRdb ran MiXCR on the reads and lists one entry per CDR3 protein. The data contain 450,000 to 550,000 distinct CDR3 sequences, about 42% of them seen just once; the ten biggest clones take up just under 45%. V lost 2 bases, J lost 7 bases, and 12 bases lay in between. The germline gives CDR1 SNHLY, CDR2 FYNNEI. This CDR3 region has 14 residues. This clonotype was counted a few times. Its cognate antigen is unknown. The sample was cultured PBMCs, taken from culture after CMV antigen stimulation. This clonotype originated in a human donor in good health (CMV status not recorded). Some clones in this sample may be carry-over from other donors' samples. The genes are TRBV2 and TRBJ1-5; D possibly corresponds to TRBD1 (5 bases). The CDR3 reads CASSEQGAFQPQHF. The CDR3 nucleotides are TGTGCCAGCAGTGAACAGGGAGCATTCCAGCCCCAGCATTTT.